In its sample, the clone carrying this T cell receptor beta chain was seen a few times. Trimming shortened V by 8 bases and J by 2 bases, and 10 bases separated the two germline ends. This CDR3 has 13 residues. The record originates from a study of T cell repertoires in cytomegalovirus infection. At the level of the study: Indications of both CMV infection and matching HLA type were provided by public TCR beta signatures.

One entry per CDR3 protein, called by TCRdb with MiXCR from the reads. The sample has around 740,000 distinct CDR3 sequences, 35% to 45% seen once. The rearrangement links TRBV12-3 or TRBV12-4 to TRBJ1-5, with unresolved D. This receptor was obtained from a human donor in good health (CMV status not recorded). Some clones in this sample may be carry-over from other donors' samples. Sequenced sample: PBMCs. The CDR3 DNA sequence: TGTGCCAGCTCAACTGAGGGCAATCAGCCCCAGCATTTT. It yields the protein CASSTEGNQPQHF.